This T cell receptor beta chain is from a study of OX40 agonist ivuxolimab in advanced cancers. On the study more broadly: Prior anti-PD-1, anti-PD-L1 or anti-CTLA-4 therapy was allowed; around 43% had some. Study-level results: The study found that CD8+ T cells averaged more expanded clones than CD4+.

Clones were sequenced by immunoSEQ multiplex PCR, and TCRdb holds only the in-frame ones, with some missing. The data contain tens of thousands of clones, 75% to 90% of them seen just once; the ten biggest clones take up over 25%. Of note for this clone: No antigen is known for it. Germline is not matched at one junction end, which may reflect a read error.

This CDR3 is 14 amino acids long. From germline, CDR1 is SQVTM and CDR2 ANQGSEA. Exclusion of a patient followed from autoimmune disease history or systemic immunosuppression. The V gene is TRBV29-1, the J gene TRBJ1-1; 10 bases are shared with TRBD1. The sample here was CD4+ or CD8+ T cells sorted from blood, taken in a trial of the OX40 agonist ivuxolimab. The clonotype comes from an adult with an advanced solid tumor such as melanoma, head and neck, liver or kidney cancer. As DNA, the CDR3 is TGCAGTGTTGTGACAGGGGGCAAGATCACTGAAGCTTTCTTT. Translated, it gives CSVVTGGKITEAFF.